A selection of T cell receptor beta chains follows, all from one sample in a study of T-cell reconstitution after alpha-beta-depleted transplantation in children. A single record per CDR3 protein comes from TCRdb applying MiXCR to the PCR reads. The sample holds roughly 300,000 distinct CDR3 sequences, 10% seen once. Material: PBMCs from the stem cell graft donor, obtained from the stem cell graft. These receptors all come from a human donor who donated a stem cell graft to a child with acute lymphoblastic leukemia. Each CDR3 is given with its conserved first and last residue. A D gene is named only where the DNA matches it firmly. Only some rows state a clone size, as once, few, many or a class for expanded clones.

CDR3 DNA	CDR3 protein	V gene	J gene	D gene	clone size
TGTGCCAGCAGGGGAGGGCTGAGAGGAAGCAATCAGCCCCAGCATTTT	CASRGGLRGSNQPQHF	TRBV28	TRBJ1-5	NA	few
TGCGCCAGCAGCGAGACGCGGCTAGCGGGAGTGCAGTACTTC	CASSETRLAGVQYF	TRBV5-1	TRBJ2-7	TRBD2	NA
TGTGCCAGCAGTGAACTGGCGCTGAACACTGAAGCTTTCTTT	CASSELALNTEAFF	TRBV2	TRBJ1-1	NA	NA
TGTGCCAGCAGCCCTGCAGGGTGGTCTGGGGCCAACGTCCTGACTTTC	CASSPAGWSGANVLTF	TRBV3-1	TRBJ2-6	NA	few
TGTGCCAGCAGCTTAGAACATACCTACGAGCAGTACTTC	CASSLEHTYEQYF	TRBV7-8	TRBJ2-7	NA	many
TGTGCCAGCAGTCAAGTGGGTGAGCAGTTCTTC	CASSQVGEQFF	TRBV7-2	TRBJ2-1	NA	many
TGTGCCAGCAGTTTAGGGGCGGGGGCGGTCTACAATGAGCAGTTCTTC	CASSLGAGAVYNEQFF	TRBV12-3/TRBV12-4	TRBJ2-1	NA	many
TGTACCAGCAGTTTAGGGGGGTTATCGTTCGAGGGCTACAATGAGCAGTTCTTC	CTSSLGGLSFEGYNEQFF	TRBV12-3/TRBV12-4	TRBJ2-1	NA	NA
TGTGCCAGCAGGAAGAACTATGGCTACACCTTC	CASRKNYGYTF	TRBV21-1	TRBJ1-2	NA	many
TGTGCCAGCAGCTTAGAGTTCAGTGAAAAACTGTTTTTT	CASSLEFSEKLFF	TRBV7-8	TRBJ1-4	NA	NA
TGTGCCAGCAGCTTGGCCGGTACGGGTATCTACGAGCAGTACTTC	CASSLAGTGIYEQYF	TRBV5-8	TRBJ2-7	NA	many
TGCGCCAGCAGCCAAGATTCAGGCCCGGGAGTTGCCGATGAGCAGTTCTTC	CASSQDSGPGVADEQFF	TRBV4-3	TRBJ2-1	NA	few
TGTGCCAGCAGCTTAGGCAGCGAGAACACCGGGGAGCTGTTTTTT	CASSLGSENTGELFF	TRBV7-3	TRBJ2-2	NA	NA
TGTGCCACCGGGGCGGCAGGGCACTACGAGCAGTACTTC	CATGAAGHYEQYF	TRBV24-1	TRBJ2-7	NA	few
TGTGCCAGCAGTTACGGGCCAGGGGTGAACACTGAAGCTTTCTTT	CASSYGPGVNTEAFF	TRBV6-2/TRBV6-3	TRBJ1-1	NA	many
TGTGCCAGCAGTCCGTCCGCGGCCTCCTACAATGAGCAGTTCTTC	CASSPSAASYNEQFF	TRBV2	TRBJ2-1	NA	NA
TGTGCCAGCAGCTTGGTACGCGTTCAAGAGACCCAGTACTTC	CASSLVRVQETQYF	TRBV5-6	TRBJ2-5	NA	NA
TGTGCCAGCAGTGAGAGGAGGTCTGATACGCAGTATTTT	CASSERRSDTQYF	TRBV6-1	TRBJ2-3	NA	few
TGTGCCAGCAGCGTACGACCGGGACTAGCGGGGGCGAGCTCCTACAATGAGCAGTTCTTC	CASSVRPGLAGASSYNEQFF	TRBV7-3	TRBJ2-1	TRBD2	NA
TGCAGTGCTAGAGTTCCCGCAGGCACTAGCACAGATACGCAGTATTTT	CSARVPAGTSTDTQYF	TRBV20-1	TRBJ2-3	NA	many
TGCGCCAGCAGCCAGGGGACTAGCGGGATATACGAGCAGTACTTC	CASSQGTSGIYEQYF	TRBV4-3	TRBJ2-7	TRBD2	many
TGTGCCAGCAGCTTAGAGGGACTAGCGGGAGCCGGGGAGCTGTTTTTT	CASSLEGLAGAGELFF	TRBV7-2	TRBJ2-2	TRBD2	NA
TGTGCCAGCAGTCCGACTAGCGGGAGGGCCTACTACAATGAGCAGTTCTTC	CASSPTSGRAYYNEQFF	TRBV6-2/TRBV6-3	TRBJ2-1	TRBD2	NA
TGTGCCAGCAGTACAACCGTGGGACAGGGAAACACCATATATTTT	CASSTTVGQGNTIYF	TRBV28	TRBJ1-3	TRBD1	many
TGTGCCAGCAGAGCCTCGGGGGGCGGGAGTGCAGATACGCAGTATTTT	CASRASGGGSADTQYF	TRBV28	TRBJ2-3	NA	few
TGTGCCAGCAGCGCGGACAGGGGCGATCAGACCTATGGCTACACCTTC	CASSADRGDQTYGYTF	TRBV7-9	TRBJ1-2	TRBD1	few
TGCGCCAGCAGCCAAGAGGGGCCTAGCGGGGGGGAGACCCAGTACTTC	CASSQEGPSGGETQYF	TRBV4-1	TRBJ2-5	TRBD2	NA
TGCGCCAGCAGCCAAGGGACTAGCGGGAGCTCCTACGAGCAGTACTTC	CASSQGTSGSSYEQYF	TRBV4-1	TRBJ2-7	TRBD2	few
TGTGCCACCGGACGGGGAAACTCCTACGAGCAGTACTTC	CATGRGNSYEQYF	TRBV27	TRBJ2-7	NA	few
TGTGCCAGCAGCCAAACCGACAGATTCCCTTCTGGAAACACCATATATTTT	CASSQTDRFPSGNTIYF	TRBV3-1	TRBJ1-3	NA	few
TGTGCCAGCAGCCACCCGGACCGGGAGGGCCACGAGCAGTACTTC	CASSHPDREGHEQYF	TRBV7-9	TRBJ2-7	TRBD2	NA
TGTGCCAGCAGCTTCCAAAGTGCGGGTGGTAGCAATCAGCCCCAGCATTTT	CASSFQSAGGSNQPQHF	TRBV7-8	TRBJ1-5	NA	few
TGTGCCAGCAGCCCCGCCTCCGGGACAGGGGTTCAAGAGACCCAGTACTTC	CASSPASGTGVQETQYF	TRBV7-6	TRBJ2-5	TRBD1	few
TGTGCCAGCAGGGCCGATAGGCCAGGCAATCAGCCCCAGCATTTT	CASRADRPGNQPQHF	TRBV2	TRBJ1-5	NA	NA
TGTGCCAGCAACCTTATGGGACTAGCGGGAGGGCCGGGTGAGCAGTTCTTC	CASNLMGLAGGPGEQFF	TRBV12-3/TRBV12-4	TRBJ2-1	TRBD2	NA
TGTGCCAGCAGCTTAGAAGAGGACCAAGAGACCCAGTACTTC	CASSLEEDQETQYF	TRBV7-9	TRBJ2-5	NA	few
TGCAGTGCTAGAGATGGGGCAGCCCAAGAGACCCAGTACTTC	CSARDGAAQETQYF	TRBV20-1	TRBJ2-5	NA	few
TGTGCCATTCCAGCGGGAGTGGGGACCGGGGAGCTGTTTTTT	CAIPAGVGTGELFF	TRBV28	TRBJ2-2	TRBD2	few
TGCAGTGCGAGGACTAGCGGGAGGTCCCTTACGCAGTATTTT	CSARTSGRSLTQYF	TRBV20-1	TRBJ2-3	TRBD2	NA
TGTGCCACCAGACTAGCGGGAGTGCGTGTGGGAAGCACAGATACGCAGTATTTT	CATRLAGVRVGSTDTQYF	TRBV28	TRBJ2-3	TRBD2	NA
TGCGCCAGCAGCTTAGAAGGACTCGACGCGGATACGCAGTATTTT	CASSLEGLDADTQYF	TRBV5-1	TRBJ2-3	NA	many
TGTGCCAGTAGTTCCCTCATGACAGGGGGAACTGAAGCTTTCTTT	CASSSLMTGGTEAFF	TRBV19	TRBJ1-1	TRBD1	many
TGTGCCAGCACCGCTACAGGGTTCCTAGGCAATCAGCCCCAGCATTTT	CASTATGFLGNQPQHF	TRBV28	TRBJ1-5	NA	few
TGTGCCACCAGCATAACCCTGGACTCGGCGGGCAATCAGCCCCAGCATTTT	CATSITLDSAGNQPQHF	TRBV15	TRBJ1-5	NA	few
TGCAGCGCTGATGGGGACGGCTCCTACGAGCAGTACTTC	CSADGDGSYEQYF	TRBV29-1	TRBJ2-7	NA	many
TGTGCCAGCAGCCCGGGGCGGGGCCCTCGACTCTACGAGCAGTACTTC	CASSPGRGPRLYEQYF	TRBV4-2	TRBJ2-7	NA	NA
TGTGCCAGCATAAGGGGAACTAGTACAGATACGCAGTATTTT	CASIRGTSTDTQYF	TRBV2	TRBJ2-3	NA	NA
TGTGCCAGCAGCTTAGCCCCCTCTAACGGGCCCCAGCATTTT	CASSLAPSNGPQHF	TRBV7-2	TRBJ1-5	NA	NA
TGCGCCAGCAGCTTAGGCACAGGCCGAAATGAAAAACTGTTTTTT	CASSLGTGRNEKLFF	TRBV5-1	TRBJ1-4	NA	few
TGTGCCAGCAGCCTAGAGGCGACAATAGGTAATCAGCCCCAGCATTTT	CASSLEATIGNQPQHF	TRBV4-2	TRBJ1-5	NA	NA
TGTGCCAGCAGCTTATTAGGGGGCGCGGACTATGGCTACACCTTC	CASSLLGGADYGYTF	TRBV7-8	TRBJ1-2	TRBD1	NA
TGTGCCAGCAGCCGGGACAGGGACTCCTACAATGAGCAGTTCTTC	CASSRDRDSYNEQFF	TRBV7-3	TRBJ2-1	TRBD1	few
TGTGCCAGCAGCTTCCACGTGGTTAGCGGGAACTACGAGCAGTACTTC	CASSFHVVSGNYEQYF	TRBV7-2	TRBJ2-7	TRBD2	few
TGTGCCAGCAGTTGGGACAGGGAGTACCCGGCAGATACGCAGTATTTT	CASSWDREYPADTQYF	TRBV6-5	TRBJ2-3	TRBD1	few
TGTGCCAGCAGTATAGCGGGAGGCCCAGATACGCAGTATTTT	CASSIAGGPDTQYF	TRBV12-3/TRBV12-4	TRBJ2-3	TRBD2	NA
TGTGCCAGCAGTGAAGCGGCGCCCGCTACGAACTATGGCTACACCTTC	CASSEAAPATNYGYTF	TRBV6-1	TRBJ1-2	NA	few
TGTGCCAGCAGCCAAGATCAGAGGGGTAGTTCACCCCTCCACTTT	CASSQDQRGSSPLHF	TRBV4-2	TRBJ1-6	NA	many